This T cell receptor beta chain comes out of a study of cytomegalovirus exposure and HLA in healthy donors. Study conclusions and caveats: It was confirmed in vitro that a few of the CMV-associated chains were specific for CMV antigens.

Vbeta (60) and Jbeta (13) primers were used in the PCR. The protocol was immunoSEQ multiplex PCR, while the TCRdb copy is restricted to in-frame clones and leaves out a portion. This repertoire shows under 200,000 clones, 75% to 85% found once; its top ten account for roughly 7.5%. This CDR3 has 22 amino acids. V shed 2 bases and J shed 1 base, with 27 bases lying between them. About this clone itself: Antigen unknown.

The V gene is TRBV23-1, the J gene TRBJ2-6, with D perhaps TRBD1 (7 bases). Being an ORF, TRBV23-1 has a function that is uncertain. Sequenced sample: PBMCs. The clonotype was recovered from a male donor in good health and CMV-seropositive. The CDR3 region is CASSQPGPGQGGEGSGANVLTF. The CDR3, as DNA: TGCGCCAGCAGTCAACCGGGGCCCGGGCAGGGGGGCGAGGGATCTGGGGCCAACGTCCTGACTTTC.